The present TCR beta chain was sequenced within a study of beta chain features in type 1 diabetes. Study-wide results and caveats: Researchers report that Type 1 diabetes patients had moderately but significantly shorter TCRB CDR3s across all four CD4+ subsets. The similarity of naive, central memory and Treg TCRB repertoires appeared greater among patients than among healthy donors.

CDR3 size: 15 residues. CDR1 is SEHNR, CDR2 FQNEAQ, per germline (reference sequence). V dropped 5 bases and J dropped 9; count of bases not matched to a gene: 7. About this clone: The target antigen is unknown.

Of the isolated RNA, all was reverse transcribed, and so the sequenced material was expressed TCRB transcripts. Assay: immunoSEQ multiplex PCR; the TCRdb copy retains only in-frame clones and omits some. The sample shows approximately 260,000 clones, around 25% of them seen only once. Averaging about 120 mL, one heparinised blood draw was given by each donor. Sequencing input: naive CD4+ T cells from blood. The gene calls are TRBV7-9 and TRBJ2-1; the match to TRBD2 covers 13 bases. The receptor comes from a woman in her twenties or thirties with type 1 diabetes. This CDR3 reads CASSPGLAGAGEQFF. In DNA form, the CDR3 reads TGTGCCAGCAGCCCCGGACTAGCGGGAGCTGGTGAGCAGTTCTTC.